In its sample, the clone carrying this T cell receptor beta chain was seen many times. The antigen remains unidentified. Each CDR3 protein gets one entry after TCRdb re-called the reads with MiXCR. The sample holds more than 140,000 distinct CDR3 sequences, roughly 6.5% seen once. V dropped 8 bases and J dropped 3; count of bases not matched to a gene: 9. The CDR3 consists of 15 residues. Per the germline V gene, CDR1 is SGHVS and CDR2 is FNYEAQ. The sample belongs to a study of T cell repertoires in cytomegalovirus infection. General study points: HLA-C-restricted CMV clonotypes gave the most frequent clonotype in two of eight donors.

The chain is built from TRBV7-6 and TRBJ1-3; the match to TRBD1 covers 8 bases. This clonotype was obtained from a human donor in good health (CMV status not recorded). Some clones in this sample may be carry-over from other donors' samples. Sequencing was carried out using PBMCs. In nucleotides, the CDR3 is TGTGCCAGCGGCGCAGGGGGCGCTTATGGAAACACCATATATTTT. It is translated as CASGAGGAYGNTIYF.